This note documents a single TCR beta chain sequence. V was pared by 5 bases and J by 0 bases, with 11 bases between. Germline-derived CDR1 and CDR2 are SGHTA and FQGTGA. CDR3 size: 15 residues. These data belong to a study of blood T cell repertoires in COVID-19. About the research overall: T cells, B-cell-depleted T cells, or PBMCs supplied cDNA or gDNA.

Participant reports of clinical history set cohort assignment. The protocol was immunoSEQ multiplex PCR, while the TCRdb copy is restricted to in-frame clones and leaves out a portion. The sample contains 130,000 to 150,000 clones, about 80% of which appear only once. This TCR was recovered from a man aged 45-65 years who had recovered from COVID-19. The sample consisted of PBMCs or T cells enriched from blood (not recorded which). The chain links TRBV7-3 to TRBJ1-3; weak D call: TRBD1 (5 bases). Written as DNA, the CDR3 is TGTGCCAGCAGCGCTACAGGACACTCTGGAAACACCATATATTTT. This codes for CASSATGHSGNTIYF.